Presented here are 8 T cell receptor beta chains from one specimen sequenced in a study of post-analysis software for immune sequencing data. Whole-study findings and limits: Controls had lower frequencies than patients of about 5 TRBV segments, which included TRBV5-6, TRBV5-1 and TRBV20-1.

These receptors have no identified antigens. Carried by the TCR beta cDNA libraries were unique molecular identifiers. Via MiXCR, TCRdb re-called the PCR reads, giving one row per CDR3 protein. The table records 650,000 to 850,000 distinct CDR3 sequences, around 46% of them present only once. The sequenced material came from blood. These receptors were obtained from a girl aged 10 to 17 with multiple sclerosis.

CDR3 sequence reads: CASSLGLALAQGNIQYF. The CDR3 DNA reads as TGTGCCAGCAGCTTAGGTCTCGCACTAGCGCAGGGAAACATTCAGTACTTC. The rearrangement uses TRBV11-2 and TRBJ2-4; 7 bases are a match to TRBD2. The junction had 12 bases not matched to a gene; V was cut back by 1 base and J by 6 bases. CDR1 SGHAT and CDR2 FQNNGV come from the germline V gene. The CDR3 covers 17 residues.

The gene calls are TRBV12-3 or TRBV12-4 and TRBJ1-4; D is possibly TRBD1 (5 bases). This CDR3 is built from 16 residues. Trimming took 4 bases from V and 8 from J, leaving 20 bases between them. In DNA, the CDR3 is TGTGCCAGCAGTTCCCAACGGGGCGTCTCATACGAAAAACTGTTTTTT. Amino acid sequence: CASSSQRGVSYEKLFF.

Only a few counts were recorded for this clonotype. The rearrangement links TRBV7-9 to TRBJ2-1; D is perhaps TRBD2 (6 bases). From germline, CDR1 is SEHNR and CDR2 FQNEAQ (reference sequence). The CDR3 covers 15 residues. V shed 5 bases and J shed 0 bases, with 11 bases lying between them. CDR3 sequence: CASSLRRGSYNEQFF. DNA for the CDR3: TGTGCCAGCAGCCTGAGGAGGGGCTCCTACAATGAGCAGTTCTTC.

Only a few counts were recorded for this clonotype. This chain uses TRBV24-1 with TRBJ2-3; TRBD2 matches at 8 bases. CDR3 size: 16 residues. V trimming: 4 bases; J trimming: 4 bases; junction bases outside the gene matches: 9. Germline CDR1 is KGHDR and CDR2 is SFDVKD. The CDR3 DNA follows: TGTGCCACCAGTGACCCCCGGCGGGAGGCAGCAGATACGCAGTATTTT. This translates into CATSDPRREAADTQYF.

The chain couples TRBV7-2 to TRBJ2-7; D gene ambiguous. The CDR3 spans 15 residues. From germline, CDR1 is SGHTA and CDR2 FQGNSA. V shed 2 bases and J shed 4 bases, with 15 bases lying between them. CDR3 loop: CASSLIPGWAYEQYF. Here the CDR3 DNA reads TGTGCCAGCAGCTTAATCCCAGGATGGGCATACGAGCAGTACTTC.

This clonotype was seen just once. Relative to the germline gene, one junction end is altered; a read error may explain this. This chain links TRBV7-7 with TRBJ2-1; D call uncertain. CDR1 is SSHAT and CDR2 is FNYEAQ in the germline V gene (reference sequence). This CDR3 spans 14 amino acids. The CDR3 sequence is CASSLGTNHNEQFF. The CDR3 DNA follows: TGTGCTAGCAGCTTGGGTACTAACCACAATGAGCAGTTCTTC.

This clonotype was counted a few times. V gene TRBV20-1 combines with J gene TRBJ2-7; 10 nucleotides match TRBD1. There are 14 residues in the CDR3. V trimming: 6 bases; J trimming: 0 bases; junction bases outside the gene matches: 5. Looked up from germline, CDR1 is DFQATT and CDR2 is SNEGSKA (reference sequence). The CDR3 nucleotides are TGCAGTGCCTCGGGACAGGGGAGCTCCTACGAGCAGTACTTC. This gives the protein CSASGQGSSYEQYF.

CDR3 sequence (DNA): TGTGCCAGCAGTTACGTAGGGGAGAAACTGTTTTTT. Encoded protein: CASSYVGEKLFF. The chain is built from TRBV6-6 and TRBJ1-4, with D possibly TRBD1 on 5 matching bases. The V and J ends lost 2 bases and 11 bases respectively, with 9 bases between them. CDR3 length: 12 amino acids. CDR1 and CDR2 from the germline V gene are MNHNY and SVGAGI (reference sequence).